A selection of T cell receptor beta chains follows, all from one sample in a study of early T cells in non-severe SARS-CoV-2 infection. TCRdb reprocessed the 5' RACE reads via MiXCR and lists one record per CDR3 protein. This table has approximately 56,000 distinct CDR3 sequences, over 9.5% appearing once. Specimen: whole blood. Source of these receptors: an adult who was a healthcare worker with PCR-confirmed SARS-CoV-2 infection or an uninfected control (not recorded which). The CDR3 runs from the conserved cysteine through the conserved F or W. A D gene is named only where the DNA matches it firmly. Clone size is not always given. Where it is, it says once, few, many or a class for expanded clones.

v_gene	j_gene	d_gene	abundance	CDR3nt	CDR3aa
TRBV5-1	TRBJ2-3	NA	many	TGCGCCAGCAGCTTGGGGGTAGAAGGAACAGATACGCAGTATTTT	CASSLGVEGTDTQYF
TRBV29-1	TRBJ2-3	NA	NA	TGCAGCGTGCGGACTGGCGTCCCAGATACGCAGTATTTT	CSVRTGVPDTQYF
TRBV5-4	TRBJ2-2	TRBD2	NA	TGTGCCAGCAGCTTGGGACTAGCGGAGAACACCGGGGAGCTGTTTTTT	CASSLGLAENTGELFF
TRBV3-1	TRBJ2-5	NA	many	TGTGCCAGCAGCCAAGATTTCTCCAGCCAAGAGACCCAGTACTTC	CASSQDFSSQETQYF
TRBV28	TRBJ1-2	NA	NA	TGTGCCAGCAGTTCCCCAGGGCCATACTATGGCTACACCTTC	CASSSPGPYYGYTF
TRBV6-5	TRBJ1-2	NA	NA	TGTGCCAGCAAAGAGGCTGTGAGGGGCTCTGGCTACACCTTC	CASKEAVRGSGYTF
TRBV25-1	TRBJ1-1	NA	NA	TGTGTCAGCAGTGAATTCGGGTTCTACACTGAAGCTTTCTTT	CVSSEFGFYTEAFF
TRBV7-3	TRBJ2-1	TRBD2	many	TGTGCCAGCAGCTCCCCACCGGGACTAGCGGACAATGAGCAGTTCTTC	CASSSPPGLADNEQFF
TRBV6-5	TRBJ2-1	TRBD2	NA	TGTGCCAGCAGTAAGCAGCGGGGACGGGGAGGGGAGCAGTTCTTC	CASSKQRGRGGEQFF
TRBV29-1	TRBJ2-1	NA	few	TGCAGCGTTGAAAATATTGGCGTCTCCTACAATGAGCAGTTCTTC	CSVENIGVSYNEQFF
TRBV2	TRBJ2-1	NA	many	TGTGCCAGCCGGGGAAGGGCAGAGATCTACAATGAGCAGTTCTTC	CASRGRAEIYNEQFF
TRBV20-1	TRBJ2-1	TRBD2	many	TGCAGTGCTACCCTACTAGCGGGAGGTGAAAATGAGCAGTTCTTC	CSATLLAGGENEQFF
TRBV7-9	TRBJ2-1	NA	many	TGTGCCAGCAGCCTATGGCCTGAGCAGTTCTTC	CASSLWPEQFF
TRBV6-5	TRBJ2-7	NA	few	TGTGCCAGCAGTTCCATGTACGAGCAGTACTTC	CASSSMYEQYF
TRBV6-5	TRBJ1-4	NA	few	TGTGCCAGCAGCGGACAGCCGTCAACTAATGAAAAACTGTTTTTT	CASSGQPSTNEKLFF
TRBV6-5	TRBJ2-7	NA	NA	TGTGCCAGCAGTCTCGGTCCTTCCTACGAGCAGTACTTC	CASSLGPSYEQYF